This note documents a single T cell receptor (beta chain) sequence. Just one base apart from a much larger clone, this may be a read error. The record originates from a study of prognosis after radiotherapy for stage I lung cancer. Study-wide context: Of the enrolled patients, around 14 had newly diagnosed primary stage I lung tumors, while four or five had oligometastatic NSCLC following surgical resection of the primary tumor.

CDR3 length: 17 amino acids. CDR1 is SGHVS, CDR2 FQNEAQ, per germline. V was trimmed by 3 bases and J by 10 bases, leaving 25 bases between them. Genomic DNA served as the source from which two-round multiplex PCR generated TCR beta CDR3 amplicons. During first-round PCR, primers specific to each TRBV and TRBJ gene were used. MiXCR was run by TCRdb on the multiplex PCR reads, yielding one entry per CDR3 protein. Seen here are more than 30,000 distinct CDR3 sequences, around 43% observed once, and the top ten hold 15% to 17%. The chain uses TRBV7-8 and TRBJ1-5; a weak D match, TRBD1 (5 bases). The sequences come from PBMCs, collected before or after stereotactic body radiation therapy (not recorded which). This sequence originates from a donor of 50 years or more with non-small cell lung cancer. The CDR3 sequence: CASSLSYRNLLYHPQHF. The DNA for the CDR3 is TGTGCCAGCAGCTTGTCGTACAGGAACCTCTTGTACCATCCCCAGCATTTT.